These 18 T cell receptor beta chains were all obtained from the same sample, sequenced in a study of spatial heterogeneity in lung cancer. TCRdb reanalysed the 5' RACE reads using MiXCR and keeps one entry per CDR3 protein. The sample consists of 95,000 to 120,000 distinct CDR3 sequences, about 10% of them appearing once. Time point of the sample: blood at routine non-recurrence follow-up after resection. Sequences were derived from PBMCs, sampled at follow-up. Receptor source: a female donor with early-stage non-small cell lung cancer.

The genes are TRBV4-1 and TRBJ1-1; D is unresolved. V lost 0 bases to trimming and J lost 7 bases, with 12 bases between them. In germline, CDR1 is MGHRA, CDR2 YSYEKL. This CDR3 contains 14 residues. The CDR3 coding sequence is TGCGCCAGCAGCCAAGATCTCACGGGGAATGAAGCTTTCTTT. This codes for CASSQDLTGNEAFF.

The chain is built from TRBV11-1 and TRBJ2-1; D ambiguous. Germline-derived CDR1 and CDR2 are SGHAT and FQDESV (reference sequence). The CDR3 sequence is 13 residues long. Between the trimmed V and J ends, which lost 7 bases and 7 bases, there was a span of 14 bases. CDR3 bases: TGTGCCAGCACGGTTCCGAGCCTTAATGAGCAGTTCTTC. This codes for CASTVPSLNEQFF.

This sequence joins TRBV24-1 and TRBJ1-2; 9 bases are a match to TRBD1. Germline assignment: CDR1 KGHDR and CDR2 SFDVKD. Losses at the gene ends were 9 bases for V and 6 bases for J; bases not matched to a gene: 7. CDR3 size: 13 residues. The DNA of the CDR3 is TGTGCCACCGCAGGACAGGGGCCCGATGGCTACACCTTC. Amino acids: CATAGQGPDGYTF.

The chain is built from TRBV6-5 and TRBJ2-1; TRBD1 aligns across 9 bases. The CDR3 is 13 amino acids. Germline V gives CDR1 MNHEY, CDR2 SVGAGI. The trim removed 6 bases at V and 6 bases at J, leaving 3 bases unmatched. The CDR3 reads CASRRDRVNEQFF. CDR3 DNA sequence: TGTGCCAGCAGACGGGACAGGGTCAATGAGCAGTTCTTC.

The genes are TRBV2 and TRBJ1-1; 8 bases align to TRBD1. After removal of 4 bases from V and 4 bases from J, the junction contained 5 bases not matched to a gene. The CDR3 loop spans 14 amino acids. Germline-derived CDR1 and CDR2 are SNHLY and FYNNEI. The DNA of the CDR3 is TGTGCCAGCAGTGTCCAGGGGGCGATCACTGAAGCTTTCTTT. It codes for CASSVQGAITEAFF.

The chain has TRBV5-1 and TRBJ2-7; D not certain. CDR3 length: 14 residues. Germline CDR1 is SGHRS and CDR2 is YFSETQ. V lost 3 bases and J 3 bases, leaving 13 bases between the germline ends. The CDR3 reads CASSWIPSGYEQYF. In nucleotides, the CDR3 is TGCGCCAGCAGCTGGATCCCTTCTGGCTACGAGCAGTACTTC.

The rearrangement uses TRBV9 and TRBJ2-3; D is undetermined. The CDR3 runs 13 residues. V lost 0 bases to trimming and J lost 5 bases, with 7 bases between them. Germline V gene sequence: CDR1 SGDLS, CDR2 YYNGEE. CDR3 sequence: CASSVVGEDTQYF. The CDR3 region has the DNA TGTGCCAGCAGCGTAGTGGGCGAAGATACGCAGTATTTT.

The CDR3 region has the DNA TGTGCCAGCAGTTACACGACAGGCAGCAATCAGCCCCAGCATTTT. This translates into CASSYTTGSNQPQHF. This rearrangement joins TRBV6-5 to TRBJ1-5, with D possibly TRBD1 on 6 matching bases. V dropped 2 bases and J dropped 1 base, with 9 bases sitting between them. This CDR3 is built from 15 residues. Germline CDR1 MNHEY, CDR2 SVGAGI.

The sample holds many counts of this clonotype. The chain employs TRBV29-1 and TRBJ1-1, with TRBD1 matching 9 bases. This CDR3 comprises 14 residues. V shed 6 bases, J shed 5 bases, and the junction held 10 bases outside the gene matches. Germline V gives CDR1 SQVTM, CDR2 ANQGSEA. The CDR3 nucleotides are TGCAGCGTCGATCCGGGACAGGGAAGGACTGAAGCTTTCTTT. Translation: CSVDPGQGRTEAFF.

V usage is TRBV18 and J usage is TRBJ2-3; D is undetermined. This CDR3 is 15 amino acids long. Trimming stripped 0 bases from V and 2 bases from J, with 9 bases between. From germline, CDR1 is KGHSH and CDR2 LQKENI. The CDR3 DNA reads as TGTGCCAGCTCACCACCGAATGGGAACACAGATACGCAGTATTTT. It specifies CASSPPNGNTDTQYF.

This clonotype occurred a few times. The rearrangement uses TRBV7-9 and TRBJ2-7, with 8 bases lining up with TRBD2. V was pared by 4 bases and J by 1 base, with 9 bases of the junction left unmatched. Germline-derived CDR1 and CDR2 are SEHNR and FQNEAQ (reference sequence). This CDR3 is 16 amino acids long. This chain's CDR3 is CASSSPLAGPSYEQYF. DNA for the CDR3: TGTGCCAGCAGCTCGCCTTTAGCGGGGCCTTCCTACGAGCAGTACTTC.

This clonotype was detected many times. CDR3 in amino acids: CSAREAGTQYF. CDR3 coding DNA: TGCAGTGCTAGAGAGGCGGGCACGCAGTATTTT. The chain has TRBV20-1 and TRBJ2-3; possibly TRBD2 for D (5 bases). Trimming shortened V by 0 bases and J by 9 bases, and 7 bases separated the two germline ends. Germline CDR1 reads DFQATT; CDR2 reads SNEGSKA (reference sequence). The CDR3 loop spans 11 amino acids.

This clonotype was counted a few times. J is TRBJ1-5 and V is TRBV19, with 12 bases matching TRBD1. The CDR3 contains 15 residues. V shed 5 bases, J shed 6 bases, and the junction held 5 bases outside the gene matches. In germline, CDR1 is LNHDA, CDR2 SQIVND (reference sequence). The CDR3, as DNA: TGTGCCAGTAGTCCGGGACAGGGGGCTTTTCAGCCCCAGCATTTT. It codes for CASSPGQGAFQPQHF.

The CDR3 reads CAISAKTGPVSNEQFF. The CDR3 bases are TGTGCCATCAGTGCCAAGACAGGCCCCGTTAGTAATGAGCAGTTCTTC. The chain couples TRBV10-3 to TRBJ2-1; D is possibly TRBD1 (6 bases). CDR1 and CDR2 from the germline V gene are ENHRY and SYGVKD. The CDR3 covers 16 residues. V was pared by 4 bases and J by 7 bases, with 20 bases between.

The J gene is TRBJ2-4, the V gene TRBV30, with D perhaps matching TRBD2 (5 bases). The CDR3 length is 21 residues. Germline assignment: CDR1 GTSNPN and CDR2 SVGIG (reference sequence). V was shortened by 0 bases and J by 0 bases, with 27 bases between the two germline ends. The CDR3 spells CAWSVVSPAGGRLLAKNIQYF. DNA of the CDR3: TGTGCCTGGAGTGTCGTTTCCCCGGCAGGAGGCCGCCTATTAGCCAAAAACATTCAGTACTTC.

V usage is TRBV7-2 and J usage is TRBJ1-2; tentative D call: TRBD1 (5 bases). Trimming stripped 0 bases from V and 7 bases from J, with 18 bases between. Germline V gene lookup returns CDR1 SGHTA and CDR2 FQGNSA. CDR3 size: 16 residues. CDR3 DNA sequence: TGTGCCAGCAGCTTAGCTGGCCCCCTGGAGCAGGGTGGCTACACCTTC. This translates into CASSLAGPLEQGGYTF.

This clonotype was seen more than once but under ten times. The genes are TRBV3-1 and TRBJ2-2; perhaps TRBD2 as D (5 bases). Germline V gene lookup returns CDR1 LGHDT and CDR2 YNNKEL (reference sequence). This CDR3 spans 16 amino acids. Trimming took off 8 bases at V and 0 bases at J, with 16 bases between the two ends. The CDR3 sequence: CASRYRSAANTGELFF. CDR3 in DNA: TGTGCCAGCCGTTATCGTAGCGCCGCGAACACCGGGGAGCTGTTTTTT.

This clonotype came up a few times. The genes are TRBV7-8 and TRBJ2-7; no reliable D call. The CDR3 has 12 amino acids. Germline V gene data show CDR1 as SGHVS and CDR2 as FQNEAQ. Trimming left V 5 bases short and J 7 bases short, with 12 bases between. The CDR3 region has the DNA TGTGCCAGCAGCACCCGTCTGGGTGAGCAGTACGTC. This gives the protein CASSTRLGEQYV.